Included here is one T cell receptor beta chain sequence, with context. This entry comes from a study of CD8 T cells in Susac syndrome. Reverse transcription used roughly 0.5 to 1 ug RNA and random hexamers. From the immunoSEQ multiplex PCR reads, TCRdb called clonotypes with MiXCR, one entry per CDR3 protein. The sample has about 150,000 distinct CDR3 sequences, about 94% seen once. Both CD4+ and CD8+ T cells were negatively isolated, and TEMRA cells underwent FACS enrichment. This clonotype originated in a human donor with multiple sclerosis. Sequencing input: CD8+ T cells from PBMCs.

Here the CDR3 DNA reads TGTGCCAGCAGTTTACAGGGATTGGCGTATGGCTACACCTTC. Translated: CASSLQGLAYGYTF. The chain is built from TRBV6-2 or TRBV6-3 and TRBJ1-2, with D possibly matching TRBD1 (6 bases). Germline V CDR1 and CDR2: MNHEY, SVGEGT. Trimming shortened V by 4 bases and J by 5 bases, and 14 bases separated the two germline ends. The CDR3 sequence is 14 residues long.